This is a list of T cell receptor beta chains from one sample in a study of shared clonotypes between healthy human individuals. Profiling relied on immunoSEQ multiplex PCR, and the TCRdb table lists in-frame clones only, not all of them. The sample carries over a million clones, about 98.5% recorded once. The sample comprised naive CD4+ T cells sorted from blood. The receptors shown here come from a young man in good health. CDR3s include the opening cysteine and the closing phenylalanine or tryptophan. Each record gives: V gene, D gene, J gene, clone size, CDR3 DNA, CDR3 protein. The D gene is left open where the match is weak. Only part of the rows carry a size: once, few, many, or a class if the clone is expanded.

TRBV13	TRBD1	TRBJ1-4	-	TGTGCCAGCACCCTGAGGGGGCAGGGGGCGGTTGAAAAACTGTTTTTT	CASTLRGQGAVEKLFF
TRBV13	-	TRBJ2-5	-	TGTGCCAGCAGCCCAGGGAATAGGATCCGGAAGACCCAGTACTTC	CASSPGNRIRKTQYF
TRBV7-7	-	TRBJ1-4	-	TGTGCCAGCAGCGGGGGGGAGGGGTTAACTAATGAAAAACTGTTTTTT	CASSGGEGLTNEKLFF
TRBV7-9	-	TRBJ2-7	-	TGTGCCAGCAGCCGGGACCAACGAGGTGACGAGCAGTACTTC	CASSRDQRGDEQYF
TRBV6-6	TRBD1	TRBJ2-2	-	TGTGCCAGCTCCCGGACAGGGAGAGGGACCGGGGAGCTGTTTTTT	CASSRTGRGTGELFF
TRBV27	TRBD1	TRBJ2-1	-	TGTGCCAGCCTTACTTTCCCATGGGACAGTCACTACAATGAGCAGTTCTTC	CASLTFPWDSHYNEQFF
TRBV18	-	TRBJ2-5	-	TGTGCCAGCTCAGCCTCTCGGGGACAAGAGACCCAGTACTTC	CASSASRGQETQYF
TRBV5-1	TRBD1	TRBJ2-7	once	TGCGCCAGCAGCGATGGGACAGGGCCCTACGAGCAGTACTTC	CASSDGTGPYEQYF
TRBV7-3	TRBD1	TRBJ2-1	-	TGTGCCAGCAGCCAGGGGACAGGGGTAGGTGAGCAGTTCTTC	CASSQGTGVGEQFF
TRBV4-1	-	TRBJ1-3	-	TGCGCCAGCAGCCAAGTGGGGACTTCTGGAAACACCATATATTTT	CASSQVGTSGNTIYF